Sequencing of this TCR beta chain was carried out in a study of blood T cell repertoires in COVID-19 (TCRdb year 2020). Regarding the study in general: Collaborator samples came from the United States, Italy and Spain and covered acute and convalescent phases of COVID-19. Samples came from the ongoing ImmuneRACE study (first 160 participants) plus 1,254 subjects from 6 global collaborators. Where available, HLA class I and class II types were taken from metadata supplied by the sample provider and were not determined by assay-based typing. The material from the prospective study consisted of cDNA or gDNA derived from T cells, B-cell-depleted T cells, or PBMCs. The repertoires were released in a freely available public database meant as a resource for research on the immune response to SARS-CoV-2. The dataset comprised deeply sampled blood TCRbeta repertoires from subjects exposed to, actively infected with, or recovered from COVID-19. Sample metadata almost always included a de-identified subject ID, COVID-19 status, age in years and sex.

TCRbeta CDR3 regions were amplified from genomic DNA by means of the immunoSEQ Assay, a bias-controlled multiplex PCR. The source study handled its data this way. Nucleated cell counts per sample were estimated from amplification of reference gene primers within the assay. To quantify the absolute abundance of each unique TCRbeta CDR3 rearrangement, sequence reads were collapsed and filtered. For each sample, productive Simpson clonality was calculated as the square root of Simpson's diversity index across productive rearrangements. The clones in this table, taken by TCRdb from immuneACCESS, are in-frame only. Not every clone is retained; where verified, under half of the shortfall comes from an unresolved V gene, and the cause of the rest is unknown. V and J calls and clone size follow that table, whereas D and trimming were derived from the DNA. The sample profile shows around 79,000 clones; about 89% of them were found once. Over 11% of the sample belongs to the ten largest clones.

Each collaborating institution followed its own protocols to collect whole blood in K2EDTA tubes. For TCRbeta analysis, collaborators shipped samples as frozen whole blood, isolated PBMCs, or DNA extracted from either of those sample types. A remark on this clone: What this receptor recognizes is not known. Base quality data are lacking; no much larger clone is found one base away.

The germline V gene (reference sequence) provides CDR1 DFQATT and CDR2 SNEGSKA. From the cysteine up to the phenylalanine, the CDR3 has a length of 15 residues. Only CDR3 DNA is held: 45 bases, read in frame from base 1. Germline trimming amounts to 3 bases on V and 7 bases on J, with 10 as the count of junction bases outside the gene matches. Overall study outcomes, separate from this receptor: How much clinical and demographic metadata was included differed by source and by participant, and the metadata was provided uncurated.

This sequence originates from a man between 65 and 85 years old with active or convalescent COVID-19. The sequence links TRBV20-1 to TRBJ2-3, with 10 junctional bases fitting TRBD2. Sequenced sample: peripheral blood. The DNA is as follows: TGCAGTGCTAGTGAGGCTAGCGGGAGAAGTAATACGCAGTATTTT. Its protein is CSASEASGRSNTQYF.